A single sample is the source of the 3 T cell receptor beta chains below, sequenced in a study of blood T cell repertoires in COVID-19 (TCRdb year 2020). Library preparation used the immunoSEQ multiplex PCR assay. TCRdb took over this immuneACCESS table, retaining in-frame rearrangements with V and J assigned. Such tables are incomplete; in checked studies, under half of the missing clones stem from an unresolved V gene, and the remainder is unexplained. Here the sample has fewer than 250,000 clones; about 82% occur a single time. The ten largest clones take up approximately 2.1% of the sample. Sequenced input: PBMCs or T cells enriched from blood (not recorded which). The receptors were gathered from a woman aged 45-65 years who had recovered from COVID-19.

V gene TRBV14 combines with J gene TRBJ1-2, with D unresolved. Trimming removed 2 bases at V and 8 bases at J, with 12 bases between. The CDR3 covers 13 residues. The germline CDR1 and CDR2 sequences are SGHDN and FVKESK. CDR3 nucleotide sequence: TGTGCCAGCAGCCAAAATGCCGGGATGGGCTACACCTTC. Protein product: CASSQNAGMGYTF.

The chain joins TRBV19 to TRBJ1-2; 12 positions match TRBD1. J lost 0 bases, V lost 4 bases, and 6 bases had no gene match. Germline V gives CDR1 LNHDA, CDR2 SQIVND (reference sequence). This CDR3 region has 17 residues. The CDR3 here is CASSTGDRGPTNYGYTF. CDR3 sequence (DNA): TGTGCCAGTAGTACTGGGGACAGGGGGCCTACTAACTATGGCTACACCTTC. The variable domain in full, with the rest retrieved from reference TRBV19 and TRBJ1-2, is DGGITQSPKYLFRKEGQNVTLSCEQNLNHDAMYWYRQDPGQGLRLIYYSQIVNDFQKGDIAEGYSVSREKKESFPLTVTSAQKNPTAFYLCASSTGDRGPTNYGYTFGSGTRLTVV.

V gene TRBV7-2 combines with J gene TRBJ1-1; D is perhaps TRBD1 (6 bases). The CDR3 consists of 13 residues. From germline, CDR1 is SGHTA and CDR2 FQGNSA. V was cut by 7 bases and J by 1 base, with 10 bases left in between. The CDR3 spells CASKRQANTEAFF. The DNA of the CDR3 is TGTGCCAGCAAAAGACAGGCGAACACTGAAGCTTTCTTT.